This T cell receptor (beta chain) emerged from a study of T cell responses to AZD1222 COVID-19 vaccine. Overall study: Investigators merged groups given second doses at roughly 4 or roughly 12 weeks. Study-level points and caveats: Donors were mostly white British, more females; clonal diversity possibly underestimated. Repertoire sampling was restricted to post-peak T cell response timepoints. Variant regions that are unmutated are reportedly the target of nearly half of spike-specific TCRs.

The method was immunoSEQ multiplex PCR; TCRdb's version includes in-frame clones alone and lacks a portion of them. The profile covers 100,000 to 150,000 clones, with approximately 90% appearing a single time and 6% to 7.5% taken by the ten largest. V shed 7 bases and J 1 base; nucleotides not matched to a gene: 11. This CDR3 is 17 amino acids long. Germline V gene lookup returns CDR1 LNHNV and CDR2 YYDKDF (reference sequence). About this clone itself: The antigen is unknown.

The source was peripheral blood, collected on day 0 of AZD1222 vaccination. V usage is TRBV15 and J usage is TRBJ1-5; 9 bases agree with TRBD1. The clonotype originates from an adult in good health. CDR3 sequence (DNA): TGTGCCACCAATCCGGGACAGGGTTTGAAGAGCAATCAGCCCCAGCATTTT. Encoded protein: CATNPGQGLKSNQPQHF.